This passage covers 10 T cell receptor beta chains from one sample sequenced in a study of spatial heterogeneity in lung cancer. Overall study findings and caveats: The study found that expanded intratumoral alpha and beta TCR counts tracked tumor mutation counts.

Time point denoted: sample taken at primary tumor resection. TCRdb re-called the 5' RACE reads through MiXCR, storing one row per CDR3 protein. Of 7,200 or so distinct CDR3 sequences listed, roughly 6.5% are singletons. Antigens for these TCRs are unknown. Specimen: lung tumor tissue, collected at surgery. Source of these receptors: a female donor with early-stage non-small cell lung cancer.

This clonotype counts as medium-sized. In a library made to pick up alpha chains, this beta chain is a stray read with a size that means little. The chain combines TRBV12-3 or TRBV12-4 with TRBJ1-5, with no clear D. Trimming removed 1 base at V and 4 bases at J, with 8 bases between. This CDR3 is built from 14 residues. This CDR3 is CASSLVAENQPQHF. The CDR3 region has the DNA TGTGCCAGCAGTTTAGTAGCAGAGAATCAGCCCCAGCATTTT.

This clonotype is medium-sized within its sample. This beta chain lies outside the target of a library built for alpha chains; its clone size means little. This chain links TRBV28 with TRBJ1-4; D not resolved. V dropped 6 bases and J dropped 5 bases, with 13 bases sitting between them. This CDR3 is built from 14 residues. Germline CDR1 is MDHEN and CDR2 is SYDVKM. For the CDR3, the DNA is TGTGCCAGCAGGACCGGACTCCTGAATGAAAAACTGTTTTTT. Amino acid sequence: CASRTGLLNEKLFF.

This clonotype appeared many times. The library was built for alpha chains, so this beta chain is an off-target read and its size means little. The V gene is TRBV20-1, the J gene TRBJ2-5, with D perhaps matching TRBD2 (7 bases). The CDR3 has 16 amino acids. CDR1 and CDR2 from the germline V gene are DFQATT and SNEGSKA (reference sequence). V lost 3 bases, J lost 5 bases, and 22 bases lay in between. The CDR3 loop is CSASASLGGRKETQYF. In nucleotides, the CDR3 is TGCAGTGCTAGCGCGAGTTTGGGGGGGCGGAAGGAGACCCAGTACTTC.

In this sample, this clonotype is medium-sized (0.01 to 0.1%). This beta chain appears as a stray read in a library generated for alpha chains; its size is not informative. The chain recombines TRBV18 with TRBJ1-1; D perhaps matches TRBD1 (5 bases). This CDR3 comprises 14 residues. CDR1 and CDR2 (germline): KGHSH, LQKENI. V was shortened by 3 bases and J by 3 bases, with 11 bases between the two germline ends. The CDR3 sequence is CASSPGGQDTEAFF. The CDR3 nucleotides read TGTGCCAGCTCACCGGGGGGTCAGGACACTGAAGCTTTCTTT.

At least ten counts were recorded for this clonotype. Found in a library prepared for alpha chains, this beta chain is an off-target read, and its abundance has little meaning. CDR3 sequence (DNA): TGCAGTGCCATTAAGGGACTATTCTACGAGCAGTACTTC. Translating it yields CSAIKGLFYEQYF. This chain uses TRBV20-1 with TRBJ2-7, with 7 positions matching TRBD2. This CDR3 is built from 13 residues. J gave up 3 bases and V 6 bases, and 8 bases lay outside the gene matches. Germline V lookup: CDR1 DFQATT, CDR2 SNEGSKA (reference sequence).

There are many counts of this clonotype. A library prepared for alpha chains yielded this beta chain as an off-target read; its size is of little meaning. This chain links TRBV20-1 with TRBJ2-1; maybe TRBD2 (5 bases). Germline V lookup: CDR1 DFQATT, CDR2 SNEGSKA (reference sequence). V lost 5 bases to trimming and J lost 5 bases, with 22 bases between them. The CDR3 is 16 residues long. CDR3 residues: CSAGGRLSGNHNEQFF. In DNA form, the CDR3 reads TGCAGTGCTGGAGGACGACTAAGCGGCAACCACAATGAGCAGTTCTTC.

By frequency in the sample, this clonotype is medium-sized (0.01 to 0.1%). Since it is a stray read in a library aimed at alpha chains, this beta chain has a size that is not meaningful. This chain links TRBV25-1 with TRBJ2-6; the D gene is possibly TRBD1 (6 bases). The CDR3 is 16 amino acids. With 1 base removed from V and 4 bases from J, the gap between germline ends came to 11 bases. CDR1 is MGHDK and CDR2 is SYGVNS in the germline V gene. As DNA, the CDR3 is TGTGCCAGCAGTGAATCAGGGGCGCAAGGGGCCAACGTCCTGACTTTC. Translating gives CASSESGAQGANVLTF. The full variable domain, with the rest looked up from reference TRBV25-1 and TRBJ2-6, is EADIYQTPRYLVIGTGKKITLECSQTMGHDKMYWYQQDPGMELHLIHYSYGVNSTEKGDLSSESTVSRIRTEHFPLTLESARPSHTSQYLCASSESGAQGANVLTFGAGSRLTVL.

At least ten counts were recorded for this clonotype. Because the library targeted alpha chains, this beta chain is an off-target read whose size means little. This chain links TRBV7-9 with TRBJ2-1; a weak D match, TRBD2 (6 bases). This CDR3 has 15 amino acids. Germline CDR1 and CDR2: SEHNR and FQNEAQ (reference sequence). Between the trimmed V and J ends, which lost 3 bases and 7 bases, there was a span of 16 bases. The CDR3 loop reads CASSFRDSGYNEQFF. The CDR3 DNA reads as TGTGCCAGCAGCTTCCGGGACTCCGGGTATAATGAGCAGTTCTTC.

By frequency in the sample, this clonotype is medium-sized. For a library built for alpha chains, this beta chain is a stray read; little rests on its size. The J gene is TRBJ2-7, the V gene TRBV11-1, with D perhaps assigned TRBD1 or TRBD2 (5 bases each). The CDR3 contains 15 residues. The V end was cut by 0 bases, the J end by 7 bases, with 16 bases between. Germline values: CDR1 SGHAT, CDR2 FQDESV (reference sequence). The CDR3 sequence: CASSLAAAWDGEQYF. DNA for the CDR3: TGTGCCAGCAGCTTAGCAGCTGCGTGGGACGGGGAGCAGTACTTC. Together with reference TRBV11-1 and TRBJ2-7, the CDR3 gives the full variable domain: EAEVAQSPRYKITEKSQAVAFWCDPISGHATLYWYRQILGQGPELLVQFQDESVVDDSQLPKDRFSAERLKGVDSTLKIQPAELGDSAMYLCASSLAAAWDGEQYFGPGTRLTVT.

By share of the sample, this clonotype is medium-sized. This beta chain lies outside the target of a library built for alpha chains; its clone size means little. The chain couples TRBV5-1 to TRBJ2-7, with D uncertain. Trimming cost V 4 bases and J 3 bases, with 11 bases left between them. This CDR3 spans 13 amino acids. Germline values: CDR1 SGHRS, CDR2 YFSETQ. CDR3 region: CASSLDLYYEQYF. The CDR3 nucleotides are TGCGCCAGCAGCCTGGACCTCTACTACGAGCAGTACTTC. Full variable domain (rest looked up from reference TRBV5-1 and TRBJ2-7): KAGVTQTPRYLIKTRGQQVTLSCSPISGHRSVSWYQQTPGQGLQFLFEYFSETQRNKGNFPGRFSGRQFSNSRSEMNVSTLELGDSALYLCASSLDLYYEQYFGPGTRLTVT.